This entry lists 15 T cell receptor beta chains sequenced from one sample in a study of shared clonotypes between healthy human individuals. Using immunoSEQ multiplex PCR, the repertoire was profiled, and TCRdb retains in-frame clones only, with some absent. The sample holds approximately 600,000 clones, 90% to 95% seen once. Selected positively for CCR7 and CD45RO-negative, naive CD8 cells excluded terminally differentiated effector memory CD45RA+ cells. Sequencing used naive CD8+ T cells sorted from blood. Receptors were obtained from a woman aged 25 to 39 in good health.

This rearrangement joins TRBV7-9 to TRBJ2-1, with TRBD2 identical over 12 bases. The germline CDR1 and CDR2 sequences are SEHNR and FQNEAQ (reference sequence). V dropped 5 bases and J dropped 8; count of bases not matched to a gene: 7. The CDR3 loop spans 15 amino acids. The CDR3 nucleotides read TGTGCCAGCAGCCCTAGCGGGAGGGCCTTGGATGAGCAGTTCTTC. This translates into CASSPSGRALDEQFF.

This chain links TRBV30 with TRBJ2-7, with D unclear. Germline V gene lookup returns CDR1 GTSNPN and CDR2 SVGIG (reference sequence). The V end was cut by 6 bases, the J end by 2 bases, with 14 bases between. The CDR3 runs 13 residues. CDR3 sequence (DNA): TGTGCCTGTTCGACAAACCCGACCTACGAGCAGTACTTC. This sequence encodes CACSTNPTYEQYF.

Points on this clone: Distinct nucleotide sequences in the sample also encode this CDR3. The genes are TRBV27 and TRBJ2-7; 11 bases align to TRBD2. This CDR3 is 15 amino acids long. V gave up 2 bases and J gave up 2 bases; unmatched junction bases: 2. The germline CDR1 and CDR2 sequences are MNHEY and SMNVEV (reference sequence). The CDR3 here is CASSLTTSGTYEQYF. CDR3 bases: TGTGCCAGCAGTTTAACGACTAGCGGGACCTACGAGCAGTACTTC.

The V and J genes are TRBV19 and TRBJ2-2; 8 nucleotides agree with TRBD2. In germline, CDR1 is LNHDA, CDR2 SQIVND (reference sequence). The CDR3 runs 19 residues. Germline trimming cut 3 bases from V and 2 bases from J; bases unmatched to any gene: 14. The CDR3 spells CASSILIQAGTSNTGELFF. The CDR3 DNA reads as TGTGCCAGTAGTATCTTAATACAGGCCGGGACTAGTAACACCGGGGAGCTGTTTTTT.

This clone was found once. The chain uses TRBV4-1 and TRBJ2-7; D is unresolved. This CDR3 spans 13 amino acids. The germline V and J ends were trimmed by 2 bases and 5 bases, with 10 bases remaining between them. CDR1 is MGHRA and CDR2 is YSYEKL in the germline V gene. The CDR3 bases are TGCGCCAGCAGCCAACGTCACAGCAACGAGCAGTACTTC. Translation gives CASSQRHSNEQYF.

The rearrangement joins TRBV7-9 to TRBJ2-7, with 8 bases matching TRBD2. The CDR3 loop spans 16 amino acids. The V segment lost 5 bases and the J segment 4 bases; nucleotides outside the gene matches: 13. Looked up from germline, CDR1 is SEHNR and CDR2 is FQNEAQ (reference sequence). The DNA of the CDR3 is TGTGCCAGCAGCCTCCCGGGGGGGGGCGACTCGTACGAGCAGTACTTC. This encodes CASSLPGGGDSYEQYF. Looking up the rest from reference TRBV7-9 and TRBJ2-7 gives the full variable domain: DTGVSQNPRHKITKRGQNVTFRCDPISEHNRLYWYRQTLGQGPEFLTYFQNEAQLEKSRLLSDRFSAERPKGSFSTLEIQRTEQGDSAMYLCASSLPGGGDSYEQYFGPGTRLTVT.

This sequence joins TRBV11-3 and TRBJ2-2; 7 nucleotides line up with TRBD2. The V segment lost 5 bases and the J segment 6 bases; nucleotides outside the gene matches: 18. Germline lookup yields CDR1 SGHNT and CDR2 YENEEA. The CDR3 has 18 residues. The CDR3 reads CASSPRRGREEAAGELFF. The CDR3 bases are TGTGCCAGCAGCCCCCGCCGGGGACGGGAGGAGGCGGCCGGGGAGCTGTTTTTT. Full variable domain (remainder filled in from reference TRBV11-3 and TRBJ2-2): EAGVVQSPRYKIIEKKQPVAFWCNPISGHNTLYWYLQNLGQGPELLIRYENEEAVDDSQLPKDRFSAERLKGVDSTLKIQPAELGDSAVYLCASSPRRGREEAAGELFFGEGSRLTVL.

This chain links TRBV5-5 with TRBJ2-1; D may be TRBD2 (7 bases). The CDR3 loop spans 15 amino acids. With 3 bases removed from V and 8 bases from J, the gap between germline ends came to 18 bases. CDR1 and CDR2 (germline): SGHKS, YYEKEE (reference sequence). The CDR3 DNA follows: TGTGCCAGCAGCTATCTAGCGGACAGCCCTCATGAGCAGTTCTTC. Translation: CASSYLADSPHEQFF.

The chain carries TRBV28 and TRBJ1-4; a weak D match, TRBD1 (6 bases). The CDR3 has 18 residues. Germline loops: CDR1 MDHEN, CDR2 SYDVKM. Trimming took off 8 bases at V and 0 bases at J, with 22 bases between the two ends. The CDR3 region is CASFSTGRIPSTNEKLFF. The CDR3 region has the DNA TGTGCCAGCTTTAGTACAGGGCGTATCCCCTCAACTAATGAAAAACTGTTTTTT.

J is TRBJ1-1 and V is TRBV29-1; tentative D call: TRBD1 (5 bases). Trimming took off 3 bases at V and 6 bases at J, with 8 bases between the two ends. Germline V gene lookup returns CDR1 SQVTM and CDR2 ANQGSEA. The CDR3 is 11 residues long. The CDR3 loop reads CSVDREPEAFF. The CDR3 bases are TGCAGCGTTGACAGGGAACCTGAAGCTTTCTTT. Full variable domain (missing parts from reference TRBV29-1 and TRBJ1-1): SAVISQKPSRDICQRGTSLTIQCQVDSQVTMMFWYRQQPGQSLTLIATANQGSEATYESGFVIDKFPISRPNLTFSTLTVSNMSPEDSSIYLCSVDREPEAFFGQGTRLTVV.

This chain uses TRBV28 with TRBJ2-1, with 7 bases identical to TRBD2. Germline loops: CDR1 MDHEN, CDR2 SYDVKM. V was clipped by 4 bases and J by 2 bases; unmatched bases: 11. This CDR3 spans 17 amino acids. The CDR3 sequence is CASSSRLAGSPYNEQFF. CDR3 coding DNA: TGTGCCAGCAGTTCCCGACTAGCTGGGAGCCCCTACAATGAGCAGTTCTTC.

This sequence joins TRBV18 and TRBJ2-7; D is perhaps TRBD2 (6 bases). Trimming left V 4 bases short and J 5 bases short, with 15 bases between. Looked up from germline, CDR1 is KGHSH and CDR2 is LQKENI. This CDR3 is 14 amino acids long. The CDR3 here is CASSQFGSNNEQYF. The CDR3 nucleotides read TGTGCCAGCTCACAGTTCGGGAGTAACAACGAGCAGTACTTC.

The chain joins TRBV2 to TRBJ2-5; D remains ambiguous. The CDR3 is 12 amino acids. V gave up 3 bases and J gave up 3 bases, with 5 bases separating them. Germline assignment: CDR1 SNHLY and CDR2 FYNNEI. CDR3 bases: TGTGCCAGCAGTGAGGAAGAAGAGACCCAGTACTTC. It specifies CASSEEEETQYF.

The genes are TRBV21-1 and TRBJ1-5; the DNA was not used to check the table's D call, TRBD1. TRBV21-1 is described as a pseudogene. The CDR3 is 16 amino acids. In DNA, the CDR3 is TGTGCCAGCAGCAAATTGAGGACAGGGGTGAGTCAGCCCCAGCATTTT. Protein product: CASSKLRTGVSQPQHF.

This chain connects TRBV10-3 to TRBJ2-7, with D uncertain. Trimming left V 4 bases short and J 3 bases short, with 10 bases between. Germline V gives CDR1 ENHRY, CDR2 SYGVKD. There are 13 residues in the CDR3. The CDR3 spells CAISADGYYEQYF. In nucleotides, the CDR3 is TGTGCCATCAGTGCGGACGGTTACTACGAGCAGTACTTC.